Below, 20 T cell receptor beta chains from the same sample are listed, as sequenced in a study of T cells in Graves' hyperthyroidism and ophthalmopathy. TCR beta CDR3 regions were amplified from RNA transcripts. Carried out on the TCR CDR3, a first-round RT-PCR used the HTBI primer set. TCRdb analysed the multiplex PCR reads with MiXCR anew, one entry per CDR3 protein. The data show hundreds of thousands of distinct CDR3 sequences, 38% seen once. The material sequenced was blood. The receptor source for this set is a man aged 18 to 29 with Graves' hyperthyroidism.

This clonotype was seen ten or more times. This rearrangement joins TRBV4-1 to TRBJ1-5; 10 nucleotides align to TRBD1. The trim removed 0 bases at V and 6 bases at J, leaving 5 bases unmatched. This CDR3 comprises 16 residues. Germline loops: CDR1 MGHRA, CDR2 YSYEKL. DNA of the CDR3: TGCGCCAGCAGCCAAGAGGGACAGGGGACCGGTCAGCCCCAGCATTTT. Translation gives CASSQEGQGTGQPQHF.

This clonotype was observed at least ten times. The chain has TRBV9 and TRBJ2-7; the D gene is possibly TRBD2 (6 bases). V was pared by 7 bases and J by 4 bases, with 12 bases between. The CDR3 loop spans 12 amino acids. Germline-derived CDR1 and CDR2 are SGDLS and YYNGEE. The CDR3 coding sequence is TGTGCCAGCGGTAGGGAGGCGTACGAGCAGTACTTC. Translation: CASGREAYEQYF.

The CDR3 coding sequence is TGTGCCACTATGGGACAAGGGGACAGGGTGGATGGCTACACCTTC. Its translation is CATMGQGDRVDGYTF. The chain employs TRBV28 and TRBJ1-2, with TRBD1 identical over 9 bases. Germline CDR1 is MDHEN and CDR2 is SYDVKM. V lost 10 bases, J lost 6 bases, and 15 bases stayed unmatched. There are 15 residues in the CDR3.

V is TRBV20-1 and J is TRBJ1-3; 7 bases map to TRBD1. CDR1 DFQATT and CDR2 SNEGSKA come from the germline V gene (reference sequence). V lost 1 base and J lost 2; bases outside the gene matches: 11. CDR3 length: 17 amino acids. For the CDR3, the DNA is TGCAGTGCTAGAGGCTACAGACAGGGTTATACTGGAAACACCATATATTTT. Amino acid sequence: CSARGYRQGYTGNTIYF.

V is TRBV25-1 and J is TRBJ1-2, with D possibly TRBD1 on 5 matching bases. Between the trimmed V and J ends, which lost 5 bases and 1 base, there was a span of 17 bases. Germline CDR1 MGHDK, CDR2 SYGVNS. The CDR3 covers 16 residues. The CDR3 nucleotides are TGTGCCAGCAGTTTCAGCCAGGGTGGGGTTAACTATGGCTACACCTTC. Residues: CASSFSQGGVNYGYTF.

Turning to this clonotype: A read error may be the cause here, since a much bigger clone is one base away. J is TRBJ2-5 and V is TRBV2; D is possibly TRBD1 (6 bases). Germline CDR1 and CDR2: SNHLY and FYNNEI. The CDR3 is 12 amino acids. V was pared by 6 bases and J by 5 bases, with 10 bases between. CDR3 loop: CASRQGMETQYF. The CDR3 DNA follows: TGTGCCAGCAGGCAGGGGATGGAGACCCAGTACTTC. The whole variable domain, filled in from reference TRBV2 and TRBJ2-5, reads EPEVTQTPSHQVTQMGQEVILRCVPISNHLYFYWYRQILGQKVEFLVSFYNNEISEKSEIFDDQFSVERPDGSNFTLKIRSTKLEDSAMYFCASRQGMETQYFGPGTRLLVL.

Details on this clonotype: This clone may be a read error of a much larger clone one base away. CDR3 sequence (DNA): TGTGCCAGCAGCCGGACGACTCGGAAACTGTTTTTT. It codes for CASSRTTRKLFF. The chain joins TRBV6-6 to TRBJ1-4; no reliable D call. In germline, CDR1 is MNHNY, CDR2 SVGAGI (reference sequence). The CDR3 runs to 12 residues. Trimming pared 6 bases from V and 11 bases from J, leaving 13 bases between.

This clonotype showed up just a few times. This rearrangement joins TRBV29-1 to TRBJ2-2; possibly TRBD1 for D (5 bases). CDR3 length: 12 amino acids. CDR1 is SQVTM and CDR2 is ANQGSEA in the germline V gene. Trimming removed 7 bases from V and 2 bases from J, with 8 bases in between. The CDR3 region is CSEGANTGELFF. CDR3 nucleotide sequence: TGCAGCGAAGGGGCAAACACCGGGGAGCTGTTTTTT.

Of note for this clonotype: A clone one base away is much larger, so this may be a read error. V usage is TRBV15 and J usage is TRBJ2-5; no clear D gene. The J call is doubtful: the DNA matches TRBJ2-7 better. This CDR3 has 14 residues. CDR1 is LNHNV, CDR2 YYDKDF, per germline (reference sequence). The CDR3 region has the DNA TGTGCCACCAGCATAGGGCCTCCTTGGCACGAGCAGTACTTC. The encoded protein is CATSIGPPWHEQYF.

This clonotype was observed many times. V usage is TRBV5-1 and J usage is TRBJ1-2; D gene unclear. Germline CDR1 is SGHRS and CDR2 is YFSETQ. V was pared by 0 bases and J by 3 bases, with 9 bases between. The CDR3 contains 14 residues. CDR3 DNA: TGCGCCAGCAGCTTGGAAACTGGCGACTATGGCTACACCTTC. Protein sequence: CASSLETGDYGYTF.

There are a few counts of this clonotype. V is TRBV19 and J is TRBJ1-1; D uncertain. Germline V CDR1 and CDR2: LNHDA, SQIVND (reference sequence). The CDR3 contains 13 residues. Trimming pared 0 bases from V and 6 bases from J, leaving 8 bases between. CDR3 bases: TGTGCCAGTAGTATAGATCTGGATTCTGAAGCTTTCTTT. Translated, it gives CASSIDLDSEAFF.

This clonotype came up many times. The genes are TRBV7-9 and TRBJ2-7; tentative D call: TRBD2 (5 bases). Trimming removed 0 bases at V and 5 bases at J, with 14 bases between. Germline V gene lookup returns CDR1 SEHNR and CDR2 FQNEAQ (reference sequence). The length of the CDR3 is 15 residues. For the CDR3, the DNA is TGTGCCAGCAGCTTAGCGTCAGGAGCGGCTCACGAGCAGTACTTC. This encodes CASSLASGAAHEQYF.

Note on this clonotype: The conserved final phenylalanine or tryptophan is absent from the CDR3, which likely points to a read error. CDR3 in DNA: TGCAGCGTCATGGGACAGGGGGCGACTGAAGCTTTCCCT. Translation: CSVMGQGATEAFP. The chain carries TRBV29-1 and TRBJ1-1; 12 bases line up with TRBD1. CDR3 size: 13 residues. With 6 bases clipped from V and 5 bases from J, the junction kept 4 bases outside the gene matches. Germline CDR1 is SQVTM and CDR2 is ANQGSEA.

The CDR3 protein is CASSPLLGTGTEAFF. The CDR3 DNA reads as TGTGCCAGCTCACCACTCTTAGGGACGGGCACTGAAGCTTTCTTT. V and J are TRBV25-1 and TRBJ1-1, with D perhaps matching TRBD1 (5 bases). CDR3 length equals 15 residues. Germline lookup yields CDR1 MGHDK and CDR2 SYGVNS. Trimming pared 8 bases from V and 4 bases from J, leaving 20 bases between.

This clonotype was seen only a few times. V gene TRBV19 combines with J gene TRBJ2-7; no firm D call. This CDR3 spans 15 amino acids. Between the trimmed V and J ends, which lost 3 bases and 3 bases, there was a span of 15 bases. CDR1 and CDR2 from the germline V gene are LNHDA and SQIVND (reference sequence). CDR3 amino acids: CASSITSNSGYEQYF. The CDR3 region has the DNA TGTGCCAGTAGTATCACCAGTAACAGTGGCTACGAGCAGTACTTC.

Only a few counts were recorded for this clonotype. The J gene is TRBJ2-7, the V gene TRBV7-8, with 10 bases aligning to TRBD1. This CDR3 spans 16 amino acids. V trimming: 1 base; J trimming: 5 bases; junction bases outside the gene matches: 8. CDR1 is SGHVS and CDR2 is FQNEAQ in the germline V gene. CDR3 nucleotide sequence: TGTGCCAGCAGCTTAGGCCGACAGGGGGCTAAGAACGAGCAGTACTTC. It translates to CASSLGRQGAKNEQYF.

This clonotype was picked up one time. A much larger clone lies one base from this, so it may be a read error. The chain links TRBV15 to TRBJ1-5; 9 nucleotides line up with TRBD1. The CDR3 runs to 15 residues. Germline assignment: CDR1 LNHNV and CDR2 YYDKDF (reference sequence). CDR3 coding DNA: TGTGTCACCAGCAGAGACAGGGGGTTTAATCAGCCCCAGCATTTT. Protein: CVTSRDRGFNQPQHF.

This clonotype came up a few times. The chain recombines TRBV20-1 with TRBJ2-7; 10 positions agree with TRBD2. V was clipped by 3 bases and J by 2 bases; unmatched bases: 4. Germline-derived CDR1 and CDR2 are DFQATT and SNEGSKA (reference sequence). The CDR3 is made up of 14 amino acids. The CDR3 protein is CSASELAGPYEQYF. The CDR3 DNA is TGCAGTGCTAGCGAACTAGCGGGACCCTACGAGCAGTACTTC.

This clonotype was detected many times. The rearrangement links TRBV12-3 or TRBV12-4 to TRBJ1-5; D not resolved. The CDR3 length is 12 residues. Trimming removed 7 bases at V and 7 bases at J, with 11 bases between. CDR3 DNA sequence: TGTGCCAGCATGACCTTGGGCCAGCCCCAGCATTTT. Protein product: CASMTLGQPQHF.

This rearrangement joins TRBV2 to TRBJ2-7; 11 positions match TRBD2. Germline V lookup: CDR1 SNHLY, CDR2 FYNNEI. The CDR3 has 15 residues. The V gene end was trimmed by 5 bases and the J gene end by 7 bases; junction bases not matched to a gene: 10. The CDR3 loop is CASSFVAGGPGEQYF. The CDR3 region has the DNA TGTGCCAGCAGTTTTGTAGCGGGAGGGCCCGGAGAGCAGTACTTC.